This T cell receptor (beta chain) was profiled in a study of shared clonotypes between healthy human individuals. The V end was cut by 2 bases, the J end by 6 bases, with 10 bases between. The CDR3 consists of 13 residues. CDR1 is MDHEN, CDR2 SYDVKM, per germline. Assay used: immunoSEQ multiplex PCR; TCRdb lists only in-frame clones, some missing. Of some 2,400,000 clones detected, nearly 97% appear once; the ten largest clones hold roughly 0.13%. The sequence was collected from a young man in good health. The sequencing sample was made of naive CD4+ T cells sorted from blood. The subset denotes: CD45RA+ positively selected. The genes are TRBV28 and TRBJ1-2; D perhaps matches TRBD1 (6 bases). CDR3 bases: TGTGCCAGCAGTTTAAGACAGGCCCATGGCTACACCTTC. Translated, it gives CASSLRQAHGYTF.